This T cell receptor beta chain was documented in a study of blood T cell repertoires in COVID-19 (dated by TCRdb to the early 2020s). For the wider study: Collaborator samples came from the United States, Italy and Spain and covered acute and convalescent phases of COVID-19. The material from the prospective study consisted of cDNA or gDNA derived from T cells, B-cell-depleted T cells, or PBMCs. Deeply sampled blood TCRbeta repertoires from subjects exposed to, actively infected with, or recovered from COVID-19 were included in the dataset. The repertoires were made available in a free public database intended to serve as a resource for research on the immune response to SARS-CoV-2. The samples were drawn from the first 160 participants of the ongoing ImmuneRACE study and from 950 to 1,500 subjects provided by 6 global collaborators. The sample metadata nearly always contained a de-identified subject ID, COVID-19 status, age in years and sex. Where available, HLA class I and class II types were obtained from metadata supplied by the sample provider rather than from assay-based typing. The study at large found these results: Clinical and demographic metadata were provided uncurated, with the amount varying by source and participant.

The immunoSEQ Assay, a bias-controlled multiplex PCR, was used to amplify TCRbeta CDR3 regions from genomic DNA. In the paper's pipeline: The number of nucleated cells in each sample was estimated from the amplification of reference gene primers within the assay. To quantify the absolute abundance of each unique TCRbeta CDR3 rearrangement, sequence reads were collapsed and filtered. Productive Simpson clonality was computed per sample as the square root of Simpson's diversity index over productive rearrangements. TCRdb holds this immuneACCESS table with in-frame rearrangements only. Some clones are missing; in checked studies, unresolved V genes explain under half, and the rest has no known cause. The DNA gave D and trimming, while V, J and clone size come from that table. In this sample the table shows 130,000 to 150,000 clones, 60% to 85% of which occur a single time. Together, the top ten hold about 2% of the sample.

A word on this clone: What antigen it recognizes has not been identified. The sample holds no much larger clone one base away, and base qualities are not on file.

Collaborating institutions collected whole blood in K2EDTA tubes following their own protocols. For TCRbeta analysis, collaborator samples were shipped as frozen whole blood, as isolated PBMCs, or as DNA extracted from either sample type. The origin of this receptor is a woman aged 55-69 years with acute or convalescent COVID-19. Sequencing was done on a sample of peripheral blood.

CDR3 region: CATISRQGEAAVWGYTF. In nucleotide form, the sequence is TGTGCCACCATTTCCCGACAGGGCGAAGCGGCGGTGTGGGGCTACACCTTC. The V gene is TRBV28 and the J gene is TRBJ1-2, with 7 bases in between that match TRBD1. Reading from cysteine to phenylalanine, the CDR3 counts 17 amino acids. Only the CDR3 DNA stays, 51 bases, in frame from base 1. The germline V gene encodes CDR1 MDHEN and CDR2 SYDVKM. The germline V and J ends show losses of 10 bases and 8 bases respectively, and no gene match explains 25 bases of the junction.